The next 17 T cell receptor beta chains were all read from a single sample in a study of cytotoxic CD8 clonotypes in ibrutinib-treated CLL. Measured with immunoSEQ multiplex PCR; TCRdb has only the in-frame clones, and not every one. The repertoire holds 65,000 to 80,000 clones, with around four fifths as singletons. Source: PBMCs, taken after 24 months of ibrutinib treatment. The source is a human donor with chronic lymphocytic leukemia.

The chain carries TRBV27 and TRBJ1-5; D is unresolved. The CDR3 is 13 residues long. V was cut by 0 bases and J by 6 bases, with 6 bases left in between. CDR1 and CDR2 from the germline V gene are MNHEY and SMNVEV (reference sequence). CDR3 protein: CASSLSVSQPQHF. CDR3 DNA: TGTGCCAGCAGTTTATCGGTGTCTCAGCCCCAGCATTTT.

V usage is TRBV4-1 and J usage is TRBJ2-5; tentatively, D is TRBD1 or TRBD2 (5 bases each). The ends were cut back, 5 bases at V and 5 bases at J, with 12 bases in the middle. Germline V gives CDR1 MGHRA, CDR2 YSYEKL. The CDR3 extends over 13 amino acids. The CDR3 nucleotides are TGCGCCAGCAGCACTAGGGGTGGCGAGACCCAGTACTTC. It is translated as CASSTRGGETQYF.

V and J are TRBV19 and TRBJ2-3; tentative D call: TRBD1 (5 bases). The length of the CDR3 is 14 residues. CDR1 and CDR2 (germline): LNHDA, SQIVND (reference sequence). V lost 8 bases to trimming and J lost 1 base, with 13 bases between them. CDR3 in DNA: TGTGCCAGTTCCGCAGGGCCGGGCACAGATACGCAGTATTTT. It translates to CASSAGPGTDTQYF.

This clone was picked up a small number of times. V gene TRBV5-1 combines with J gene TRBJ2-2; 7 positions match TRBD1. Germline V CDR1 and CDR2: SGHRS, YFSETQ. The CDR3 has 15 amino acids. V was pared by 5 bases and J by 0 bases, with 4 bases of the junction left unmatched. In DNA form, the CDR3 reads TGCGCCAGCAGAGTTGGGACAGCGAACACCGGGGAGCTGTTTTTT. This gives the protein CASRVGTANTGELFF.

This chain uses TRBV10-3 with TRBJ2-5; perhaps TRBD1 as D (5 bases). The ends were cut back, 0 bases at V and 5 bases at J, with 19 bases in the middle. This CDR3 is built from 17 residues. Germline loops: CDR1 ENHRY, CDR2 SYGVKD. This CDR3 reads CAISESISPGRMETQYF. CDR3 in DNA: TGTGCCATCAGTGAGTCGATTTCTCCAGGGCGAATGGAGACCCAGTACTTC.

CDR3 region: CASSGSSSGRGNEQFF. In DNA, the CDR3 is TGCGCCAGTTCGGGATCTTCTAGCGGGAGAGGCAATGAGCAGTTCTTC. The chain recombines TRBV5-1 with TRBJ2-1; 10 bases match TRBD2. The trim removed 8 bases at V and 6 bases at J, leaving 14 bases unmatched. The CDR3 is 16 amino acids. Germline V gene lookup returns CDR1 SGHRS and CDR2 YFSETQ.

This chain links TRBV18 with TRBJ2-4; D assignment may be TRBD1 or TRBD2 (6 bases each). The germline V and J ends were trimmed by 0 bases and 6 bases, with 12 bases remaining between them. CDR3 length equals 15 residues. Per germline, CDR1 KGHSH and CDR2 LQKENI. CDR3 nucleotide sequence: TGTGCCAGCTCACCACCTGCCAGGGGAGGAAACATTCAGTACTTC. It encodes CASSPPARGGNIQYF.

The chain employs TRBV7-2 and TRBJ2-7; D is unclear. V was shortened by 1 base and J by 0 bases, with 10 bases between the two germline ends. The CDR3 sequence is 15 residues long. Germline CDR1 SGHTA, CDR2 FQGNSA. The DNA of the CDR3 is TGTGCCAGCAGCTTAGAGGCACTACGCTCCTACGAGCAGTACTTC. Translation: CASSLEALRSYEQYF.

The chain joins TRBV4-1 to TRBJ1-3; perhaps TRBD1 as D (5 bases). The CDR3 is made up of 14 amino acids. The germline CDR1 and CDR2 sequences are MGHRA and YSYEKL. V gave up 4 bases and J gave up 2 bases, with 9 bases separating them. The CDR3 nucleotides read TGCGCCAGCAGCCTGGGGCCTGCTGGAAACACCATATATTTT. It is translated as CASSLGPAGNTIYF.

The J gene is TRBJ1-4, the V gene TRBV4-1, with 9 bases identical to TRBD1. Germline V lookup: CDR1 MGHRA, CDR2 YSYEKL. J gave up 4 bases and V 4 bases, and 7 bases lay outside the gene matches. The CDR3 runs to 16 residues. CDR3 protein: CASSLTGGAGNEKLFF. The CDR3 nucleotides are TGCGCCAGCAGCCTAACAGGGGGCGCGGGTAATGAAAAACTGTTTTTT.

This rearrangement joins TRBV15 to TRBJ1-1; the D is unclear. The CDR3 extends over 16 amino acids. V dropped 0 bases and J dropped 1 base, with 12 bases sitting between them. Germline values: CDR1 LNHNV, CDR2 YYDKDF (reference sequence). CDR3 DNA sequence: TGTGCCACCAGCAGAGATTTCGGCAGGAGGAACACTGAAGCTTTCTTT. This sequence encodes CATSRDFGRRNTEAFF.

The chain employs TRBV5-4 and TRBJ2-1; 9 bases are shared with TRBD1. J was trimmed by 9 bases and V by 1 base; bases with no gene match: 8. The CDR3 extends over 15 amino acids. Germline CDR1 is SGHNT and CDR2 is YYREEE (reference sequence). In nucleotides, the CDR3 is TGTGCCAGCAGCTTGAAGAGGACAGGGGTCTCTGAGCAGTTCTTC. This sequence encodes CASSLKRTGVSEQFF.

The chain joins TRBV5-8 to TRBJ1-4; TRBD1 agrees at 7 bases. The CDR3 covers 15 residues. Germline V lookup: CDR1 SGHTS, CDR2 YDEGEE. The ends lost 6 bases at V and 7 bases at J; junction bases unmatched: 12. CDR3 region: CASTLPGTAGEKLFF. CDR3 nucleotides: TGTGCCAGCACCCTGCCCGGGACAGCAGGTGAAAAACTGTTTTTT.

The V call is TRBV27, the J call TRBJ2-7, with D unclear. Trimming pared 5 bases from V and 1 base from J, leaving 12 bases between. Germline V gives CDR1 MNHEY, CDR2 SMNVEV (reference sequence). This CDR3 contains 14 residues. CDR3 DNA: TGTGCCAGCAGTCCTATACCCTTGTCCTACGAGCAGTACTTC. The encoded protein is CASSPIPLSYEQYF.

The chain couples TRBV5-1 to TRBJ1-6; D possibly corresponds to TRBD1 (6 bases). The CDR3 has 15 amino acids. Germline CDR1 and CDR2: SGHRS and YFSETQ. V was clipped by 4 bases and J by 7 bases, with 15 bases between them. CDR3 in DNA: TGCGCCAGCAGCACTCAGGACAGCCTAAATTCACCCCTCCACTTT. This encodes CASSTQDSLNSPLHF.

Only one count was recorded for this clone. The rearrangement joins TRBV28 to TRBJ2-5; TRBD1 aligns across 9 bases. Germline values: CDR1 MDHEN, CDR2 SYDVKM. The CDR3 is made up of 15 amino acids. J was trimmed by 4 bases and V by 5 bases; bases with no gene match: 8. The CDR3 DNA is TGTGCCAGCAGTCTCGGGACAGGGTGGGGAGAGACCCAGTACTTC. It encodes CASSLGTGWGETQYF.

The gene calls are TRBV28 and TRBJ2-3; 7 bases are shared with TRBD2. Germline loops: CDR1 MDHEN, CDR2 SYDVKM. The CDR3 runs 13 residues. J lost 6 bases, V lost 1 base, and 1 base had no gene match. The chain's CDR3 is CASSLYGGDTQYF. DNA of the CDR3: TGTGCCAGCAGTTTATACGGGGGGGATACGCAGTATTTT. Full variable domain (remainder filled in from reference TRBV28 and TRBJ2-3): DVKVTQSSRYLVKRTGEKVFLECVQDMDHENMFWYRQDPGLGLRLIYFSYDVKMKEKGDIPEGYSVSREKKERFSLILESASTNQTSMYLCASSLYGGDTQYFGPGTRLTVL.